This T cell receptor (beta chain) is from a study of patients and donors after allogeneic stem cell transplantation. This clonotype has more than one count but fewer than ten. TCRdb reprocessed the RT-PCR reads with MiXCR, giving one entry per CDR3 protein. This table has under 200,000 distinct CDR3 sequences, around 30% appearing once. The source material was blood, either unsorted or a sorted T cell fraction (not recorded which). This TCR was sampled from a human donor who was either an allogeneic HSCT recipient or a stem cell or donor lymphocyte infusion donor (not recorded which). It is not recorded whose cells these are; they may come from a transplant donor.

The CDR3 sequence: CASRNDYYEQYF. CDR3 nucleotides: TGTGCCAGCAGAAACGACTACTACGAGCAGTACTTC. The gene calls are TRBV7-9 and TRBJ2-7; perhaps TRBD2 as D (5 bases). CDR3 length equals 12 residues. V was cut by 6 bases and J by 3 bases, with 9 bases left in between. The germline V gene encodes CDR1 SEHNR and CDR2 FQNEAQ (reference sequence).